Following are 11 T cell receptor beta chains from one sample sequenced in a study of tumor and adjacent non-tumor tissue in lung cancer. The library came from three nested PCR rounds adapted from ARM-PCR protocols. TCRdb re-analysed the multiplex PCR reads in MiXCR, keeping a single row per CDR3 protein. The sample carries around 39,000 distinct CDR3 sequences, roughly 60% recorded once. RNA was extracted from bulk tissue without any cell sorting. This non-tumor lung sample came from over 3 cm beyond the tumor edge. Sequencing was carried out using distant non-tumor lung tissue. The receptors stem from a man aged 50-59 years with non-small cell lung cancer.

Details on this clonotype: With a much larger clone just one base away, this may be a read error. The chain carries TRBV20-1 and TRBJ1-5; D is perhaps TRBD1 (5 bases). This CDR3 comprises 14 residues. Per germline, CDR1 DFQATT and CDR2 SNEGSKA (reference sequence). The ends were cut back, 5 bases at V and 4 bases at J, with 15 bases in the middle. CDR3 loop: CSACDAGRNQPQHF. The DNA for the CDR3 is TGCAGTGCTTGCGATGCAGGGAGGAATCAGCCCCAGCATTTT.

About this clonotype itself: An end of the junction does not agree with germline; a read error may underlie this. The V gene is TRBV12-3 or TRBV12-4, the J gene TRBJ2-3; 11 nucleotides line up with TRBD2. The CDR3 has 15 amino acids. CDR3 loop: CTSRLGLAGTDTQYF. In DNA, the CDR3 is TGTACCAGTAGACTGGGACTAGCGGGCACAGATACGCAGTATTTT.

About this clonotype: The junction does not match germline at one end; this may be a read error. The chain combines TRBV6-5 with TRBJ1-5; possible D gene TRBD1, 5 bases. The germline V gene has CDR1 MNHEY and CDR2 SVGAGI. This CDR3 comprises 15 residues. CDR3: CASSYTIGADQPHHF. CDR3 nucleotides: TGTGCCAGCAGTTACACTATAGGGGCTGATCAGCCCCATCATTTT.

In the case of this clonotype: Mismatch with germline at one junction end may stem from a read error. The genes are TRBV11-3 and TRBJ2-3; D gene ambiguous. In germline, CDR1 is SGHNT, CDR2 YENEEA. The CDR3 sequence is 14 residues long. The CDR3 coding sequence is TGTGCCAGCAGGATAGGCAGAGCATCGGATACGCACTATTTT. Its translation: CASRIGRASDTHYF. Looking up the rest from reference TRBV11-3 and TRBJ2-3 gives the full variable domain: EAGVVQSPRYKIIEKKQPVAFWCNPISGHNTLYWYLQNLGQGPELLIRYENEEAVDDSQLPKDRFSAERLKGVDSTLKIQPAELGDSAVYLCASRIGRASDTHYFGPGTRLTVL.

Worth noting for this clonotype: Its ends do not fully match the called genes, so a read error is possible. J is TRBJ2-7 and V is TRBV10-3; either TRBD1 or TRBD2 may fit D (5 bases each). The germline V gene encodes CDR1 ENHRY and CDR2 SYGVKD. The CDR3 is 13 amino acids. Here the CDR3 reads CAISGPPGDERYF. The CDR3 bases are TGTGCCATCAGTGGGCCCCCTGGGGACGAGCGGTACTTC.

In the case of this clonotype: A much larger clonotype is one base distant, so this may be a read error. This chain uses TRBV6-1 with TRBJ2-7; D is unresolved. This CDR3 has 11 residues. Per germline, CDR1 MNHNS and CDR2 SASEGT. The CDR3 here is CASGEIYEHYF. The DNA for the CDR3 is TGTGCCAGCGGAGAGATCTACGAGCACTACTTC.

The chain has TRBV11-2 and TRBJ2-3; D not resolved. Between the trimmed V and J ends, which lost 6 bases and 2 bases, there was a span of 15 bases. Germline V gene sequence: CDR1 SGHAT, CDR2 FQNNGV. The CDR3 totals 15 residues. The CDR3 here is CASRLMSPITDTQYF. CDR3 bases: TGTGCCAGCAGATTAATGAGCCCTATCACAGATACGCAGTATTTT.

Details on this clonotype: The junction departs from the called germline gene at one end, perhaps through a read error. The chain is built from TRBV20-1 and TRBJ2-3; D ambiguous. CDR3 size: 12 residues. The germline gives CDR1 DFQATT, CDR2 SNEGSKA (reference sequence). CDR3: CSGVDQTDTQYF. The CDR3 region has the DNA TGTAGTGGCGTCGACCAGACAGATACGCAGTATTTT.

The V and J genes are TRBV11-3 and TRBJ2-3; D is ambiguous. Trimming left V 0 bases short and J 5 bases short, with 9 bases between. Germline values: CDR1 SGHNT, CDR2 YENEEA. This CDR3 is built from 14 residues. The DNA for the CDR3 is TGTGCCAGCAGCTTAGACGAGAACATAGATACGCAGTATTTT. This gives the protein CASSLDENIDTQYF.

This clonotype was seen many times. The chain uses TRBV7-9 and TRBJ2-1, with TRBD1 as a possible D gene (6 bases). V shed 5 bases and J shed 6 bases, with 14 bases lying between them. This CDR3 is built from 14 residues. Germline-derived CDR1 and CDR2 are SEHNR and FQNEAQ (reference sequence). The CDR3 is CASSPLVGGNEQFF. The CDR3 region has the DNA TGTGCCAGCAGCCCGTTAGTAGGGGGCAATGAGCAGTTCTTC.

This clonotype is a singleton in its sample. The V call is TRBV5-6, the J call TRBJ2-3; D is possibly TRBD1 (6 bases). Looked up from germline, CDR1 is SGHDT and CDR2 is YYEEEE. Trimming removed 10 bases at V and 4 bases at J, with 16 bases between. The CDR3 runs to 13 residues. CDR3: CAGSFRGSDTQYF. CDR3 in DNA: TGTGCCGGGAGCTTCAGGGGATCAGATACGCAGTATTTT.